Described below is a single T cell receptor beta chain sequence and its context. Its antigen is as yet unknown. Deep-level running was used for the assay. Using immunoSEQ multiplex PCR, the repertoire was profiled, and TCRdb retains in-frame clones only, with some absent. The table lists about 1 million clones, roughly 80% of them singletons. Within Nashville, Tennessee resided all donors, each a Caucasian adult. This sample stems from a study of shared clonotypes between healthy human individuals. Trimming took 3 bases from V and 0 from J; bases not matched to a gene: 8. Germline CDR1 reads SGHRS; CDR2 reads YFSETQ. The CDR3 covers 17 residues. Regarding the study as a whole: Although depth was large, rarefaction showed that sequencing of the sorted subsets was incomplete. Shared clonotypes: about 5.3% naive CD4, about 3.5% naive CD8, roughly 2.4% memory CD4, 0.4% memory CD8.

Sequencing used memory CD4+ T cells sorted from blood. Specified subset: CD45RA-negative fraction. This sequence was found in a man aged 18 to 30 in good health. The chain has TRBV5-1 and TRBJ1-3; 8 bases align to TRBD1. The CDR3, as DNA: TGCGCCAGCAGCTCGGCGACAGGGGCGAGCTCTGGAAACACCATATATTTT. Amino acids: CASSSATGASSGNTIYF.